The T cell receptor (beta chain) under discussion was sequenced for a study of T cell repertoires in cytomegalovirus infection (dated by TCRdb to between 2019 and 2020). With respect to the entire study: Because public TCR beta signatures pointed to carriage of CMV infection together with the matching HLA type, the HLA type of each donor mattered for the analysis.

The instrument was an Illumina HiSeq 1500. TCRdb reprocessed the public reads (quality trimming at Q25 with fastp, clone calling with MiXCR) and kept in-frame beta chains. Identical CDR3 protein sequences are pooled into one entry, listed with their most common genes and DNA. The sample table lists about 400,000 distinct CDR3 sequences, 15% to 20% of them with a count of one. Under 9% of the sample lies in the top ten. The investigation overall reported the following: In both this cohort and an independent approximately 400-donor cohort, the cumulative frequency of public TCR beta family members distinguished carriers of CMV infection plus the relevant HLA type. In the ex vivo response, HLA-C-restricted CMV-specific TCR beta clonotypes were dominant, and in two of eight donors the single most frequent clonotype came from this HLA-C-restricted group.

V lost 3 bases and J lost 9 bases, and the count of bases not matched to a germline gene is 21. The germline V gene (reference sequence) gives CDR1 as DFQATT and CDR2 as SNEGSKA. The CDR3, cysteine through phenylalanine, is 17 amino acids long. CDR3 DNA is the only sequence kept; it has 51 bases, read in frame from the first base. Comments on this clonotype: Its target antigen remains unknown. No base-level quality is on record; no much larger clone is a single base apart.

Source material: PBMCs. The chain employs TRBV20-1 and TRBJ2-7; TRBD2 agrees with 9 junctional bases. The receptor's source is a human donor in good health (CMV status not recorded). Some clones in this sample may be carry-over from other donors' samples. The CDR3 sequence is CSASATRTSAIPLGQYF. The sequence in DNA is TGCAGTGCTAGTGCAACCAGGACTAGCGCTATCCCGCTCGGGCAGTACTTC.